This T cell receptor (beta chain) was observed in a study of T cells after yellow fever vaccination. Notes on the study in general: In post-booster samples, most primary-vaccination clones reappeared (approximately 96% CD4, around 87% CD8).

The CDR3 has 13 amino acids. CDR1 and CDR2 from the germline V gene are SGHTA and FQGNSA. V was shortened by 5 bases and J by 11 bases, with 18 bases between the two germline ends. This clonotype came up many times. TCRdb recomputed calls from the 5' RACE reads with MiXCR, one row per CDR3 protein. The sample lists 30,000 or so distinct CDR3 sequences, over 5.5% occurring once. This material consisted of PBMCs, either bulk or a sorted T-cell subset (CD4+, CD8+, memory, or dextramer-sorted; not recorded which), taken on the day of the yellow fever booster vaccination. This chain connects TRBV7-2 to TRBJ1-1; tentative D call: TRBD1 (6 bases). The source is a man in his thirties or forties who received the YFV17D yellow fever vaccine. The CDR3 is CASSLTGREIAFF. The CDR3 coding sequence is TGTGCCAGCAGCCTTACAGGGAGGGAGATCGCTTTCTTT.